The 30 T cell receptor beta chains reported below all come from one sample, sequenced in a study of graft-versus-host responses after intestinal transplantation. Their antigens remain unidentified. TCRdb's table, derived via immunoSEQ multiplex PCR, lists solely in-frame clones and lacks some. The repertoire includes around 100,000 clones, 91% of them detected once, and approximately 0.17% sits in the top ten. The material sequenced was unstimulated CD4+ T cells sorted from spleen or lymph node cells, taken before transplant. These receptors all stem from a human donor who was the organ donor for an intestinal transplant.

This clone was observed once. This chain joins TRBV4-2 and TRBJ2-1, with TRBD1 as a possible D gene (8 bases). CDR1 and CDR2 from the germline V gene are LGHNA and YNFKEQ. V gave up 0 bases and J gave up 7 bases, with 13 bases separating them. The CDR3 has 15 amino acids. Here the CDR3 DNA reads TGTGCCAGCAGCCAAGAATTACAGGGGGGGAATGAGCAGTTCTTC. As protein: CASSQELQGGNEQFF.

Only a few counts were recorded for this clone. This chain joins TRBV6-4 and TRBJ1-6; D unclear. The germline V gene has CDR1 MRHNA and CDR2 SNTAGT. The CDR3 runs 13 residues. Trimming cost V 3 bases and J 7 bases, with 7 bases left between them. CDR3 sequence: CASSETGNSPLHF. CDR3 sequence (DNA): TGTGCCAGCAGTGAAACGGGGAATTCACCCCTCCACTTT.

The J gene is TRBJ2-3, the V gene TRBV4-3; TRBD2 matches at 16 bases. CDR1 and CDR2 from the germline V gene are LGHNA and YSLEER. This CDR3 is built from 17 residues. J lost 7 bases, V lost 2 bases, and 6 bases had no gene match. This CDR3 is CASSQSGTSGGGNTQYF. In DNA form, the CDR3 reads TGCGCCAGCAGCCAATCCGGGACTAGCGGGGGGGGAAATACGCAGTATTTT.

This clone is a singleton in its sample. The V call is TRBV4-1, the J call TRBJ2-6; D is possibly TRBD1 (7 bases). V lost 1 base to trimming and J lost 2 bases, with 18 bases between them. Germline CDR1 MGHRA, CDR2 YSYEKL. The CDR3 is 19 amino acids. This CDR3 reads CASSQAQEGAITGANVLTF. The DNA of the CDR3 is TGCGCCAGCAGCCAAGCGCAGGAGGGGGCGATCACTGGGGCCAACGTCCTGACTTTC.

This sequence joins TRBV2 and TRBJ1-6, with TRBD1 identical over 8 bases. The germline V gene has CDR1 SNHLY and CDR2 FYNNEI. The CDR3 covers 18 residues. The J segment lost 0 bases and the V segment lost 4 bases, leaving 8 bases of the junction unmatched. The CDR3 here is CASSVSRGLSSYNSPLHF. CDR3 in DNA: TGTGCCAGCAGTGTATCCAGGGGGCTCAGCTCCTATAATTCACCCCTCCACTTT.

V usage is TRBV4-2 and J usage is TRBJ2-7, with a tentative D call TRBD2 (5 bases). The CDR3 loop spans 15 amino acids. V lost 0 bases, J lost 4 bases, and 13 bases lay in between. The germline CDR1 and CDR2 sequences are LGHNA and YNFKEQ. In nucleotides, the CDR3 is TGTGCCAGCAGCCAAGATTTTGCCGGGGAGTACGAGCAGTACTTC. Its translation is CASSQDFAGEYEQYF.

The V call is TRBV7-3, the J call TRBJ1-1; D may be TRBD1 (6 bases). The CDR3 contains 16 residues. Trimming pared 5 bases from V and 1 base from J, leaving 17 bases between. CDR1 is SGHTA, CDR2 FQGTGA, per germline. The CDR3 DNA sequence: TGTGCCAGCAGCCCCTCCCGGACAGTGGGGAACACTGAAGCTTTCTTT. Translating it yields CASSPSRTVGNTEAFF. The full variable domain, in which reference TRBV7-3 and TRBJ1-1 provide the parts outside the CDR3, is GAGVSQTPSNKVTEKGKYVELRCDPISGHTALYWYRQSLGQGPEFLIYFQGTGAADDSGLPNDRFFAVRPEGSVSTLKIQRTERGDSAVYLCASSPSRTVGNTEAFFGQGTRLTVV.

The chain joins TRBV4-3 to TRBJ1-6; TRBD1 matches 9 bases. The V segment lost 0 bases and the J segment 7 bases; nucleotides outside the gene matches: 4. Germline V lookup: CDR1 LGHNA, CDR2 YSLEER. This CDR3 contains 16 residues. CDR3 sequence (DNA): TGCGCCAGCAGCCAAGAGAAGGGACAGGGAAATTCACCCCTCCACTTT. Its protein product is CASSQEKGQGNSPLHF.

The chain uses TRBV27 and TRBJ1-5; a weak D match, TRBD1 (6 bases). V lost 4 bases and J lost 2, with 9 bases in between. CDR1 is MNHEY, CDR2 SMNVEV, per germline (reference sequence). This CDR3 comprises 14 residues. DNA for the CDR3: TGTGCCAGCAGTTGGGGGGGCCGCAATCAGCCCCAGCATTTT. Translated, it gives CASSWGGRNQPQHF.

V usage is TRBV4-2 and J usage is TRBJ1-2, with a tentative D call TRBD1 (5 bases). The CDR3 contains 14 residues. Germline V CDR1 and CDR2: LGHNA, YNFKEQ. Trimming pared 4 bases from V and 5 bases from J, leaving 14 bases between. DNA of the CDR3: TGTGCCAGCAGCCCCGACAGTGTCCTGTATGGCTACACCTTC. Translation: CASSPDSVLYGYTF.

This clone has only one observation. The rearrangement uses TRBV7-2 and TRBJ2-3; the match to TRBD2 covers 14 bases. With V trimmed by 4 bases and J by 5 bases, 2 bases remained unmatched. This CDR3 spans 15 amino acids. Germline CDR1 SGHTA, CDR2 FQGNSA. In DNA form, the CDR3 reads TGTGCCAGCAGCTGGGGACTAGCGGGGGTAGATACGCAGTATTTT. It codes for CASSWGLAGVDTQYF.

This clone has just one count. The chain combines TRBV7-2 with TRBJ2-7; 9 bases line up with TRBD2. Losses at the gene ends were 3 bases for V and 2 bases for J; bases not matched to a gene: 2. CDR1 and CDR2 (germline): SGHTA, FQGNSA. CDR3 size: 14 residues. The CDR3 is CASSFGGGAYEQYF. The CDR3 region has the DNA TGTGCCAGCAGCTTCGGCGGGGGGGCCTACGAGCAGTACTTC. Full variable domain (remainder filled in from reference TRBV7-2 and TRBJ2-7): GAGVSQSPSNKVTEKGKDVELRCDPISGHTALYWYRQSLGQGLEFLIYFQGNSAPDKSGLPSDRFSAERTGGSVSTLTIQRTQQEDSAVYLCASSFGGGAYEQYFGPGTRLTVT.

This clone was seen only a few times. The DNA for the CDR3 is TGTGCCAGCAGCACCGGACAGGGATGGACTGAAGCTTTCTTT. This encodes CASSTGQGWTEAFF. The gene calls are TRBV6-5 and TRBJ1-1; 8 bases match TRBD1. The V segment lost 6 bases and the J segment 5 bases; nucleotides outside the gene matches: 8. Germline V gives CDR1 MNHEY, CDR2 SVGAGI. CDR3 length: 14 residues.

This chain connects TRBV5-1 to TRBJ2-5; 8 bases fit TRBD2. This CDR3 has 14 amino acids. Germline V CDR1 and CDR2: SGHRS, YFSETQ. V shed 0 bases and J 7 bases; nucleotides not matched to a gene: 5. The CDR3 is CASSLGGGKWTQYF. CDR3 sequence (DNA): TGCGCCAGCAGCTTGGGCGGGGGGAAGTGGACCCAGTACTTC.

The J gene is TRBJ1-5, the V gene TRBV27; tentative D call: TRBD1 (5 bases). Germline loops: CDR1 MNHEY, CDR2 SMNVEV (reference sequence). This CDR3 spans 16 amino acids. The germline V and J ends were trimmed by 5 bases and 10 bases, with 24 bases remaining between them. This CDR3 reads CASSPRSGGLLYPQHF. DNA for the CDR3: TGTGCCAGCAGTCCCCGAAGCGGGGGACTTCTATACCCCCAGCATTTT.

V is TRBV7-9 and J is TRBJ2-1; D is perhaps TRBD1 (6 bases). The CDR3 has 15 amino acids. V shed 0 bases and J shed 7 bases, with 13 bases lying between them. CDR1 SEHNR and CDR2 FQNEAQ come from the germline V gene (reference sequence). Here the CDR3 reads CASSLAGAGWNEQFF. DNA of the CDR3: TGTGCCAGCAGCTTAGCGGGGGCAGGGTGGAATGAGCAGTTCTTC.

V usage is TRBV18 and J usage is TRBJ1-5; 9 bases are a match to TRBD1. V was pared by 2 bases and J by 1 base, with 3 bases of the junction left unmatched. Germline CDR1 KGHSH, CDR2 LQKENI. This CDR3 region has 16 residues. The CDR3 is CASSPRGQGSNQPQHF. The CDR3, as DNA: TGTGCCAGCTCACCAAGGGGACAGGGCAGCAATCAGCCCCAGCATTTT.

The chain combines TRBV7-3 with TRBJ2-3; TRBD2 matches at 12 bases. Germline lookup yields CDR1 SGHTA and CDR2 FQGTGA. The V gene end was trimmed by 5 bases and the J gene end by 9 bases; junction bases not matched to a gene: 12. The CDR3 loop spans 16 amino acids. Here the CDR3 reads CASSTLAGGPIGTQYF. CDR3 coding DNA: TGTGCCAGCAGCACCCTAGCGGGGGGGCCAATCGGGACGCAGTATTTT. Filled out from reference TRBV7-3 and TRBJ2-3, the complete variable domain reads GAGVSQTPSNKVTEKGKYVELRCDPISGHTALYWYRQSLGQGPEFLIYFQGTGAADDSGLPNDRFFAVRPEGSVSTLKIQRTERGDSAVYLCASSTLAGGPIGTQYFGPGTRLTVL.

The chain carries TRBV5-1 and TRBJ1-4; D remains ambiguous. The CDR3 consists of 12 residues. Germline CDR1 reads SGHRS; CDR2 reads YFSETQ. The V end lost 4 bases, the J end lost 8 bases, and 9 bases lay between the germline ends. CDR3 in amino acids: CASSRESEKLFF. DNA of the CDR3: TGCGCCAGCAGCAGGGAGTCGGAAAAACTGTTTTTT.

The chain employs TRBV4-3 and TRBJ2-3, with D perhaps TRBD1 (6 bases). The CDR3 is made up of 16 amino acids. CDR1 and CDR2 from the germline V gene are LGHNA and YSLEER. Trimming took 4 bases from V and 2 from J, leaving 16 bases between them. CDR3 sequence reads: CASSRDRDIPTDTQYF. The CDR3 coding sequence is TGCGCCAGCAGCCGGGACCGGGACATTCCCACAGATACGCAGTATTTT.

The chain carries TRBV13 and TRBJ2-2; D not resolved. CDR3 size: 15 residues. Between the trimmed V and J ends, which lost 5 bases and 1 base, there was a span of 11 bases. Germline V gives CDR1 PRHDT, CDR2 FYEKMQ (reference sequence). Here the CDR3 DNA reads TGTGCCAGCAGCAGTTTGCGGTGGAACACCGGGGAGCTGTTTTTT. It encodes CASSSLRWNTGELFF.

Here the CDR3 reads CASSLEPGTPDYGYTF. As DNA, the CDR3 is TGTGCCAGCAGCTTAGAACCAGGTACCCCAGACTATGGCTACACCTTC. The V gene is TRBV7-9, the J gene TRBJ1-2; no clear D. Trimming took 1 base from V and 3 from J, leaving 15 bases between them. Germline CDR1 SEHNR, CDR2 FQNEAQ (reference sequence). The CDR3 is 16 amino acids.

V gene TRBV7-9 combines with J gene TRBJ1-2, with 7 positions matching TRBD1. This CDR3 comprises 12 residues. The V gene end was trimmed by 4 bases and the J gene end by 8 bases; junction bases not matched to a gene: 4. Germline V CDR1 and CDR2: SEHNR, FQNEAQ (reference sequence). The CDR3 DNA is TGTGCCAGCAGCTCTCAGGGGGGCGGCTACACCTTC. Translating it yields CASSSQGGGYTF.

The V call is TRBV7-4, the J call TRBJ2-5; 7 bases align to TRBD1. The better agreement between TRBJ2-7 and the DNA end casts doubt on the J call. Germline CDR1 SGHVT, CDR2 SQSDAQ. This CDR3 comprises 14 residues. The CDR3: CASSLARPGGEQYF. The CDR3 nucleotides are TGTGCCAGCAGCTTAGCCCGCCCAGGGGGCGAGCAGTACTTC.

This clone is a singleton in its sample. The chain joins TRBV29-1 to TRBJ2-7, with 10 positions matching TRBD1. The J segment lost 13 bases and the V segment lost 1 base, leaving 10 bases of the junction unmatched. The CDR3 loop spans 13 amino acids. CDR1 is SQVTM and CDR2 is ANQGSEA in the germline V gene. The CDR3 loop reads CSVEGPGTGEFYF. DNA for the CDR3: TGCAGCGTTGAAGGGCCCGGGACAGGGGAGTTCTACTTC.

The chain joins TRBV19 to TRBJ2-3, with TRBD1 as a possible D gene (6 bases). This CDR3 spans 15 amino acids. Germline values: CDR1 LNHDA, CDR2 SQIVND (reference sequence). Trimming removed 3 bases from V and 1 base from J, with 11 bases in between. The CDR3, as DNA: TGTGCCAGTAGTATTGGGGGCGCGGGCACAGATACGCAGTATTTT. Encoded protein: CASSIGGAGTDTQYF.

The gene calls are TRBV25-1 and TRBJ1-1; 10 positions match TRBD1. The length of the CDR3 is 16 residues. Germline CDR1 MGHDK, CDR2 SYGVNS. Germline trimming cut 6 bases from V and 5 bases from J; bases unmatched to any gene: 12. For the CDR3, the DNA is TGTGCCAGCAGCCCAGGACAGGGGGGGGGTTGGACTGAAGCTTTCTTT. As protein: CASSPGQGGGWTEAFF.

The chain employs TRBV2 and TRBJ2-7, with TRBD1 matching over 7 bases. Germline-derived CDR1 and CDR2 are SNHLY and FYNNEI. Germline trimming cut 6 bases from V and 0 bases from J; bases unmatched to any gene: 11. This CDR3 region has 16 residues. DNA of the CDR3: TGTGCCAGCAGCTCCTCACTGGACAGGCACTCCTACGAGCAGTACTTC. Its protein is CASSSSLDRHSYEQYF.

The V call is TRBV5-1, the J call TRBJ2-2; 7 nucleotides line up with TRBD1. This CDR3 is 12 amino acids long. Germline CDR1 and CDR2: SGHRS and YFSETQ. The J segment lost 6 bases and the V segment lost 8 bases, leaving 4 bases of the junction unmatched. CDR3 amino acids: CASQQGAGELFF. The CDR3 DNA follows: TGCGCCAGTCAGCAGGGGGCCGGGGAGCTGTTTTTT.

CDR3 DNA: TGTGCCAGCAGTTACTGGGACTCCACAGATACGCAGTATTTT. Protein sequence: CASSYWDSTDTQYF. The chain employs TRBV6-5 and TRBJ2-3; TRBD2 is a possible D gene (6 bases). Looked up from germline, CDR1 is MNHEY and CDR2 is SVGAGI. The CDR3 has 14 amino acids. Trimming shortened V by 1 base and J by 2 bases, and 7 bases separated the two germline ends.